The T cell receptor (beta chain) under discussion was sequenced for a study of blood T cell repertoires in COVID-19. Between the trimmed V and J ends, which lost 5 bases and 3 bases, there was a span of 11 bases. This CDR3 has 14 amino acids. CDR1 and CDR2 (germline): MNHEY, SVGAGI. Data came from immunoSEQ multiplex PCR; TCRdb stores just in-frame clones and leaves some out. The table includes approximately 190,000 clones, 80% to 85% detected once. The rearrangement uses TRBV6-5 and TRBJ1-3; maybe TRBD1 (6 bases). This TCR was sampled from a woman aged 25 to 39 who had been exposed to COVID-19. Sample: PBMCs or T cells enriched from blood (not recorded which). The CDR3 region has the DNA TGTGCCAGCAGTCGCGAGGGGGTTGGAAACACCATATATTTT. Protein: CASSREGVGNTIYF.